The 27 T cell receptor beta chains below were found in one sample sequenced in a study of T cell changes during pregnancy in multiple sclerosis. Sequencing was performed with immunoSEQ multiplex PCR; in TCRdb, only in-frame clones are kept and a portion is missing. The data hold more than 70,000 clones, with 90% to 95% observed a single time. The specimen comprised peripheral blood, sampled after pregnancy. Receptor source: a female donor in good health, enrolled as a control in a pregnancy study.

The V call is TRBV7-2, the J call TRBJ2-1; weak D call: TRBD1 (6 bases). Germline V CDR1 and CDR2: SGHTA, FQGNSA. V lost 3 bases and J 4 bases, leaving 10 bases between the germline ends. This CDR3 region has 14 residues. The CDR3 bases are TGTGCCAGCAGCTTGGTGGGGGCTTACAATGAGCAGTTCTTC. Its translation: CASSLVGAYNEQFF.

This rearrangement joins TRBV7-9 to TRBJ2-5, with 12 bases aligning to TRBD2. J lost 4 bases, V lost 2 bases, and 5 bases had no gene match. CDR1 and CDR2 from the germline V gene are SEHNR and FQNEAQ (reference sequence). This CDR3 is built from 16 residues. The CDR3 region is CASSLPASGGGETQYF. CDR3 bases: TGTGCCAGCAGCTTACCGGCTAGCGGGGGGGGAGAGACCCAGTACTTC.

The genes are TRBV5-8 and TRBJ1-1, with TRBD1 as a possible D gene (6 bases). This CDR3 is 14 amino acids long. The germline gives CDR1 SGHTS, CDR2 YDEGEE. V lost 0 bases and J 4 bases, leaving 10 bases between the germline ends. CDR3 nucleotides: TGTGCCAGCAGCTTGGTGGGGGGGCCCACTGAAGCTTTCTTT. Protein product: CASSLVGGPTEAFF.

The chain employs TRBV7-2 and TRBJ1-1, with D possibly being TRBD1 (5 bases). Between the trimmed V and J ends, which lost 5 bases and 1 base, there was a span of 11 bases. Germline V gene data show CDR1 as SGHTA and CDR2 as FQGNSA. This CDR3 is 14 amino acids long. This CDR3 reads CASSPGLTNTEAFF. CDR3 coding DNA: TGTGCCAGCAGCCCGGGACTTACGAACACTGAAGCTTTCTTT.

This clone occurred once. J is TRBJ1-2 and V is TRBV6-5, with 7 bases identical to TRBD1. The V gene's germline CDR1 is MNHEY and CDR2 SVGAGI. V gave up 2 bases and J gave up 8 bases; unmatched junction bases: 14. The CDR3 has 16 amino acids. The CDR3 DNA reads as TGTGCCAGCAGTTACGTCAAAGGACAGGCCTTGAGGGGCTACACCTTC. This gives the protein CASSYVKGQALRGYTF.

The V and J genes are TRBV18 and TRBJ1-1; 10 bases fit TRBD1. The ends lost 5 bases at V and 4 bases at J; junction bases unmatched: 4. The CDR3 totals 14 residues. The germline V gene encodes CDR1 KGHSH and CDR2 LQKENI. Here the CDR3 DNA reads TGTGCCAGCTCATCAAGGACAGGGGGCACTGAAGCTTTCTTT. It codes for CASSSRTGGTEAFF. Full variable domain (outside the CDR3, taken from reference TRBV18 and TRBJ1-1): NAGVMQNPRHLVRRRGQEARLRCSPMKGHSHVYWYRQLPEEGLKFMVYLQKENIIDESGMPKERFSAEFPKEGPSILRIQQVVRGDSAAYFCASSSRTGGTEAFFGQGTRLTVV.

This rearrangement joins TRBV15 to TRBJ1-2, with a tentative D call TRBD1 (5 bases). There are 13 residues in the CDR3. V dropped 8 bases and J dropped 2 bases, with 12 bases sitting between them. The germline V gene encodes CDR1 LNHNV and CDR2 YYDKDF (reference sequence). The CDR3 reads CATGDKGNYGYTF. CDR3 nucleotide sequence: TGTGCCACCGGAGACAAGGGGAACTATGGCTACACCTTC.

V usage is TRBV28 and J usage is TRBJ1-1; D gene uncertain. The CDR3 sequence is 14 residues long. The germline gives CDR1 MDHEN, CDR2 SYDVKM. V lost 3 bases and J 7 bases, leaving 15 bases between the germline ends. The DNA of the CDR3 is TGTGCCAGCAGTTTGGGAGGGAACCAGTTTGAAGCTTTCTTT. It encodes CASSLGGNQFEAFF.

The chain employs TRBV7-2 and TRBJ2-5, with D possibly TRBD2 on 5 matching bases. V was clipped by 5 bases and J by 5 bases, with 9 bases between them. CDR1 and CDR2 (germline): SGHTA, FQGNSA. The CDR3 sequence is 12 residues long. CDR3 sequence: CASSARGETQYF. The CDR3 nucleotides are TGTGCCAGCAGCGCTAGAGGGGAGACCCAGTACTTC. Based on the CDR3 plus reference TRBV7-2 and TRBJ2-5, the full variable domain is GAGVSQSPSNKVTEKGKDVELRCDPISGHTALYWYRQSLGQGLEFLIYFQGNSAPDKSGLPSDRFSAERTGGSVSTLTIQRTQQEDSAVYLCASSARGETQYFGPGTRLLVL.

The CDR3 DNA sequence: TGTGCCAGCAGGATCCTCGGGGGGAACACCAATCAGCCCCAGCATTTT. Amino acids: CASRILGGNTNQPQHF. The chain uses TRBV27 and TRBJ1-5; TRBD1 is a possible D gene (5 bases). The V gene lost 6 bases and the J gene lost 3 bases, with 18 bases spanning the gap. Germline assignment: CDR1 MNHEY and CDR2 SMNVEV (reference sequence). The CDR3 is 16 residues long.

V gene TRBV7-9 combines with J gene TRBJ2-2; no definite D call. The V end was cut by 3 bases, the J end by 2 bases, with 10 bases between. Germline values: CDR1 SEHNR, CDR2 FQNEAQ (reference sequence). The CDR3 spans 15 residues. The CDR3 region is CASSFTDTNTGELFF. The CDR3 region has the DNA TGTGCCAGCAGCTTTACCGACACCAACACCGGGGAGCTGTTTTTT.

This clone was detected only once. V usage is TRBV15 and J usage is TRBJ1-2, with 7 bases lining up with TRBD1. With V trimmed by 3 bases and J by 3 bases, 4 bases remained unmatched. This CDR3 region has 14 residues. Germline CDR1 and CDR2: LNHNV and YYDKDF (reference sequence). The CDR3: CATSSYRGHYGYTF. Here the CDR3 DNA reads TGTGCCACCAGCAGTTACAGGGGACACTATGGCTACACCTTC.

The chain links TRBV6-5 to TRBJ1-5, with D possibly being TRBD1 (6 bases). Trimming took 6 bases from V and 7 from J, leaving 13 bases between them. This CDR3 has 13 residues. Germline CDR1 is MNHEY and CDR2 is SVGAGI. The CDR3 is CASSSTGSQPQHF. As DNA, the CDR3 is TGTGCCAGCAGCTCCACAGGGTCCCAGCCCCAGCATTTT.

The V and J genes are TRBV4-3 and TRBJ2-7; D not certain. V was pared by 0 bases and J by 1 base, with 10 bases between. This CDR3 has 15 residues. The germline V gene has CDR1 LGHNA and CDR2 YSLEER. CDR3 bases: TGCGCCAGCAGCCAAGATCTTAGCTCTTCCTACGAGCAGTACTTC. It specifies CASSQDLSSSYEQYF.

V usage is TRBV2 and J usage is TRBJ1-4; D possibly corresponds to TRBD1 (6 bases). CDR1 and CDR2 from the germline V gene are SNHLY and FYNNEI. Trimming pared 11 bases from V and 8 bases from J, leaving 21 bases between. There are 14 residues in the CDR3. The CDR3 spells CAYHKAGAGEKLFF. The CDR3 DNA is TGTGCCTATCATAAAGCAGGGGCAGGGGAAAAACTGTTTTTT.

This chain links TRBV13 with TRBJ1-4; 9 bases are shared with TRBD1. The V and J ends lost 5 bases and 0 bases, in that order; junction bases with no gene match: 13. Per germline, CDR1 PRHDT and CDR2 FYEKMQ (reference sequence). The CDR3 sequence is 19 residues long. This CDR3 is CASSPTHGRQGATNEKLFF. In nucleotides, the CDR3 is TGTGCCAGCAGCCCTACCCACGGTCGACAGGGGGCAACTAATGAAAAACTGTTTTTT. Drawing the rest from reference TRBV13 and TRBJ1-4, the complete variable domain is AAGVIQSPRHLIKEKRETATLKCYPIPRHDTVYWYQQGPGQDPQFLISFYEKMQSDKGSIPDRFSAQQFSDYHSELNMSSLELGDSALYFCASSPTHGRQGATNEKLFFGSGTQLSVL.

This clone appeared once. The V call is TRBV18, the J call TRBJ2-5; a possible D gene is TRBD2 (6 bases). CDR1 is KGHSH, CDR2 LQKENI, per germline. The ends were cut back, 3 bases at V and 0 bases at J, with 17 bases in the middle. There are 17 residues in the CDR3. This CDR3 is CASSPLGGSRYQETQYF. The DNA for the CDR3 is TGTGCCAGCTCACCTCTTGGGGGGTCACGGTACCAAGAGACCCAGTACTTC. The full variable domain, in which reference TRBV18 and TRBJ2-5 provide the parts outside the CDR3, is NAGVMQNPRHLVRRRGQEARLRCSPMKGHSHVYWYRQLPEEGLKFMVYLQKENIIDESGMPKERFSAEFPKEGPSILRIQQVVRGDSAAYFCASSPLGGSRYQETQYFGPGTRLLVL.

This sequence joins TRBV19 and TRBJ2-2, with 8 bases matching TRBD2. Losses at the gene ends were 6 bases for V and 4 bases for J; bases not matched to a gene: 10. CDR3 size: 16 residues. CDR1 and CDR2 (germline): LNHDA, SQIVND (reference sequence). The CDR3 here is CASRQAGVTSTGELFF. CDR3 nucleotide sequence: TGTGCCAGTAGACAAGCGGGGGTAACGAGCACCGGGGAGCTGTTTTTT.

The chain employs TRBV4-3 and TRBJ1-2; D gene unclear. The V and J ends lost 1 base and 2 bases respectively, with 11 bases between them. The CDR3 is 15 amino acids. The V gene's germline CDR1 is LGHNA and CDR2 YSLEER. CDR3 protein: CASSQARTSNYGYTF. The DNA for the CDR3 is TGCGCCAGCAGCCAAGCTAGAACCTCAAACTATGGCTACACCTTC.

This clone was seen a few times. The chain is built from TRBV27 and TRBJ1-6; D not resolved. V shed 8 bases and J shed 8 bases, with 19 bases lying between them. This CDR3 contains 15 residues. Per the germline V gene, CDR1 is MNHEY and CDR2 is SMNVEV (reference sequence). In nucleotides, the CDR3 is TGTGCCAGCCGAAACCCGGGATGGATCGATTCACCCCTCCACTTT. Its protein product is CASRNPGWIDSPLHF.

The chain couples TRBV18 to TRBJ1-2, with 7 bases identical to TRBD1. In germline, CDR1 is KGHSH, CDR2 LQKENI. The CDR3 extends over 18 amino acids. With V trimmed by 3 bases and J by 4 bases, 17 bases remained unmatched. CDR3 loop: CASSPQGSSTGQAYGYTF. The CDR3 nucleotides read TGTGCCAGCTCACCCCAAGGGAGTTCGACAGGGCAAGCCTATGGCTACACCTTC.

A single count supports this clone. The chain combines TRBV7-9 with TRBJ2-7; D is ambiguous. The V end was cut by 5 bases, the J end by 2 bases, with 13 bases between. The CDR3 has 14 amino acids. Looked up from germline, CDR1 is SEHNR and CDR2 is FQNEAQ (reference sequence). CDR3 DNA: TGTGCCAGCAGCCCTGGCAGGTCACCCTACGAGCAGTACTTC. Protein product: CASSPGRSPYEQYF.

This rearrangement joins TRBV28 to TRBJ2-7; maybe TRBD1 (5 bases). Germline CDR1 and CDR2: MDHEN and SYDVKM. V dropped 2 bases and J dropped 5 bases, with 10 bases sitting between them. CDR3 length: 13 residues. The CDR3 sequence is CASSLGRVDEQYF. The CDR3 nucleotides read TGTGCCAGCAGTTTAGGCAGGGTCGACGAGCAGTACTTC.

This rearrangement joins TRBV28 to TRBJ2-7; TRBD1 matches 7 bases. The V segment lost 6 bases and the J segment 3 bases; nucleotides outside the gene matches: 11. The CDR3 has 15 residues. Germline CDR1 and CDR2: MDHEN and SYDVKM. The CDR3 here is CASSPPGQKIYEQYF. For the CDR3, the DNA is TGTGCCAGCAGCCCTCCGGGACAGAAAATCTACGAGCAGTACTTC.

The V gene is TRBV6-5, the J gene TRBJ2-7; D might be TRBD2 (5 bases). Germline V gene data show CDR1 as MNHEY and CDR2 as SVGAGI. The CDR3 extends over 15 amino acids. V lost 2 bases and J 2 bases, leaving 13 bases between the germline ends. CDR3 nucleotide sequence: TGTGCCAGCAGTTACGACCGGACCGGGGCCTACGAGCAGTACTTC. Its protein product is CASSYDRTGAYEQYF.

V usage is TRBV7-3 and J usage is TRBJ2-1; D perhaps matches TRBD2 (6 bases). The length of the CDR3 is 14 residues. The germline gives CDR1 SGHTA, CDR2 FQGTGA. Trimming pared 2 bases from V and 7 bases from J, leaving 12 bases between. DNA for the CDR3: TGTGCCAGCAGCTTAGGAGGAGGGGTGAATGAGCAGTTCTTC. Its protein product is CASSLGGGVNEQFF.

The V call is TRBV2, the J call TRBJ2-7, with 9 bases matching TRBD1. The CDR3 is 14 amino acids. J lost 4 bases, V lost 9 bases, and 10 bases had no gene match. CDR1 is SNHLY, CDR2 FYNNEI, per germline. CDR3 DNA sequence: TGTGCCAGTCGAACAGGGGGCGTTCAATACGAGCAGTACTTC. It yields the protein CASRTGGVQYEQYF.